One sample yielded the 15 T cell receptor beta chains listed below, sequenced in a study of blood T cells in healthy people across ages (dated by TCRdb to about 2015). Library prep was done by 5' RACE. For sequencing, an Illumina HiSeq 2500 was employed. A second roughly 6 to 12 cycle PCR used a sample-barcoded 5' primer and a J-beta primer mix. TCRdb passed the public sequencing reads through fastp at Q25 and MiXCR, retaining productive beta sequences. Each entry is one CDR3 protein sequence, shown with its most common DNA and genes. This sample gives around 580,000 distinct CDR3 sequences in total; around half of them show up just once. Together, the top ten hold around 25% of the sample. The sample taken for sequencing was blood. The receptors stem from a man aged 80 or over in good health.

The V gene is TRBV4-1, the J gene TRBJ1-6, with TRBD1 matching 8 bases. V lost 0 bases to trimming and J lost 10 bases; unmatched junction nucleotides: 8. The CDR3 runs to 16 residues. Germline V gene sequence: CDR1 MGHRA, CDR2 YSYEKL. The CDR3 DNA reads TGCGCCAGCAGCCAAGACGGTGTACCAGGGGGCTCACCCCTCCACTTT. Its protein product is CASSQDGVPGGSPLHF.

The rearrangement joins TRBV20-1 to TRBJ1-4, with 7 positions matching TRBD1. V gave up 2 bases and J gave up 4 bases; unmatched junction bases: 7. CDR1 is DFQATT, CDR2 SNEGSKA, per germline (reference sequence). This CDR3 contains 15 residues. The CDR3 region is CSARLGTVINEKLFF. The DNA for the CDR3 is TGCAGTGCTAGATTGGGGACAGTCATTAATGAAAAACTGTTTTTT.

The chain couples TRBV5-1 to TRBJ2-7; D is uncertain. Germline values: CDR1 SGHRS, CDR2 YFSETQ. The CDR3 loop spans 14 amino acids. V lost 4 bases to trimming and J lost 6 bases, with 17 bases between them. CDR3 nucleotides: TGCGCCAGCAGCCTCAGACTGGGGTTGTTCGAGCAGTACTTC. Protein sequence: CASSLRLGLFEQYF.

The V and J genes are TRBV7-3 and TRBJ2-1, with a tentative D call TRBD2 (5 bases). V was trimmed by 5 bases and J by 6 bases, leaving 14 bases between them. This CDR3 region has 14 residues. Germline CDR1 and CDR2: SGHTA and FQGTGA. CDR3 sequence: CASSPMGSFNEQFF. The CDR3 DNA reads as TGTGCCAGCAGCCCCATGGGGAGCTTCAATGAGCAGTTCTTC. Complete variable domain (other parts from reference TRBV7-3 and TRBJ2-1): GAGVSQTPSNKVTEKGKYVELRCDPISGHTALYWYRQSLGQGPEFLIYFQGTGAADDSGLPNDRFFAVRPEGSVSTLKIQRTERGDSAVYLCASSPMGSFNEQFFGPGTRLTVL.

The chain couples TRBV9 to TRBJ2-2; TRBD2 aligns across 13 bases. With 3 bases clipped from V and 5 bases from J, the junction kept 13 bases outside the gene matches. The CDR3 is 19 residues long. CDR1 and CDR2 (germline): SGDLS, YYNGEE. CDR3 protein: CASSARRGRTSGGTGELFF. Here the CDR3 DNA reads TGTGCCAGCAGCGCAAGACGGGGTAGGACTAGCGGGGGTACCGGGGAGCTGTTTTTT.

V gene TRBV28 combines with J gene TRBJ2-7; 9 positions agree with TRBD2. V was pared by 4 bases and J by 0 bases, with 4 bases of the junction left unmatched. CDR3 length: 15 residues. The V gene's germline CDR1 is MDHEN and CDR2 SYDVKM. CDR3 region: CASSSSGTASYEQYF. The CDR3 region has the DNA TGTGCCAGCAGTTCTAGCGGGACGGCCTCCTACGAGCAGTACTTC.

The rearrangement joins TRBV29-1 to TRBJ2-1; D tentatively fits TRBD1 or TRBD2 (6 bases each). This CDR3 contains 14 residues. CDR1 and CDR2 (germline): SQVTM, ANQGSEA. V lost 3 bases and J 9 bases, leaving 18 bases between the germline ends. In nucleotides, the CDR3 is TGCAGCGTTGAGTCGTCAGGGGCGGGGAGTGAGCAGTTCTTC. Its protein product is CSVESSGAGSEQFF.

The table lists this clonotype with a count of one. V gene TRBV6-2 or TRBV6-3 combines with J gene TRBJ1-3; D is unresolved. Germline lookup yields CDR1 MNHEY and CDR2 SVGEGT. V lost 5 bases, J lost 8 bases, and 13 bases lay in between. CDR3 size: 13 residues. The CDR3 DNA is TGTGCCAGCAGTCACCGCGCCGCGTACACCATATATTTT. It is translated as CASSHRAAYTIYF.

This clonotype was observed a few times. J is TRBJ1-6 and V is TRBV4-2; perhaps TRBD1 as D (5 bases). V was pared by 0 bases and J by 9 bases, with 6 bases between. This CDR3 comprises 13 residues. The germline V gene has CDR1 LGHNA and CDR2 YNFKEQ. The DNA for the CDR3 is TGTGCCAGCAGCCAAGACCAGGGTTCACCCCTCCACTTT. Translating it yields CASSQDQGSPLHF.

The sample holds a few counts of this clonotype. The V gene is TRBV27, the J gene TRBJ2-7; D unclear. Germline values: CDR1 MNHEY, CDR2 SMNVEV (reference sequence). V was clipped by 4 bases and J by 1 base, with 11 bases between them. This CDR3 comprises 14 residues. The CDR3 sequence is CASSSRPASYEQYF. The CDR3 bases are TGTGCCAGCAGTTCGCGCCCAGCATCCTACGAGCAGTACTTC.

With regard to this clonotype: A much larger clone is a single base away; this may be a read error. The chain is built from TRBV28 and TRBJ1-5; D may be TRBD1 (5 bases). The CDR3 length is 17 residues. The germline V gene encodes CDR1 MDHEN and CDR2 SYDVKM. The V end was cut by 6 bases, the J end by 2 bases, with 20 bases between. The CDR3 DNA sequence: TGTGCCAGCAGCCTCTCGGCGGGGCCTTATGGCAATCAGCCCCAGCATTTT. Amino acids: CASSLSAGPYGNQPQHF. The whole variable domain, filled in from reference TRBV28 and TRBJ1-5, reads DVKVTQSSRYLVKRTGEKVFLECVQDMDHENMFWYRQDPGLGLRLIYFSYDVKMKEKGDIPEGYSVSREKKERFSLILESASTNQTSMYLCASSLSAGPYGNQPQHFGDGTRLSIL.

This clonotype was seen a few times. The V call is TRBV9, the J call TRBJ2-5; 7 bases are a match to TRBD2. This CDR3 comprises 15 residues. The V gene end was trimmed by 0 bases and the J gene end by 5 bases; junction bases not matched to a gene: 7. The germline V gene has CDR1 SGDLS and CDR2 YYNGEE. The CDR3 reads CASSVAAGVQETQYF. The CDR3, as DNA: TGTGCCAGCAGCGTAGCCGCGGGAGTGCAGGAGACCCAGTACTTC.

A few counts support this clonotype. V usage is TRBV2 and J usage is TRBJ2-5; D might be TRBD1 (6 bases). V was trimmed by 1 base and J by 5 bases, leaving 14 bases between them. The CDR3 has 15 amino acids. Per the germline V gene, CDR1 is SNHLY and CDR2 is FYNNEI. The CDR3 DNA reads as TGTGCCAGCAGTGAAGGAACAGGGTTTGTGGAGACCCAGTACTTC. This sequence encodes CASSEGTGFVETQYF. Complete variable domain (other parts from reference TRBV2 and TRBJ2-5): EPEVTQTPSHQVTQMGQEVILRCVPISNHLYFYWYRQILGQKVEFLVSFYNNEISEKSEIFDDQFSVERPDGSNFTLKIRSTKLEDSAMYFCASSEGTGFVETQYFGPGTRLLVL.

This chain joins TRBV6-6 and TRBJ2-4; 10 bases map to TRBD2. The junction had 5 bases not matched to a gene; V was cut back by 8 bases and J by 4 bases. The CDR3 consists of 14 residues. Germline CDR1 and CDR2: MNHNY and SVGAGI (reference sequence). The CDR3 region has the DNA TGTGCCAGCGGGGCTAGCGGGAGTAAAAACATTCAGTACTTC. Amino acid sequence: CASGASGSKNIQYF.

Comment on this clonotype: A junction boundary mismatches the germline segment, possibly from a read error. DNA of the CDR3: TGTGCCAGCAAAAGACCGGATAACTATGGCTTCACCTTC. Translated, it gives CASKRPDNYGFTF. The chain employs TRBV6-5 and TRBJ1-2; D gene ambiguous. The germline CDR1 and CDR2 sequences are MNHEY and SVGAGI. The CDR3 has 13 residues.